This entry concerns a single T cell receptor beta chain. Antigen: not known. The CDR3 totals 17 residues. Germline assignment: CDR1 MGHRA and CDR2 YSYEKL. The sample is drawn from a study of CXCR3-negative and CXCR3-positive naive CD8 T cells. Findings and caveats of the study: Diversity ran similarly high across both naive subsets but far lower in memory CD8+ cells. CXCR3-expressing naive cells carried TRB CDR3s more hydrophobic than those of CXCR3-negative naive cells.

The study made its TRB cDNA libraries by 5' RACE, adding UMI labels. TCRdb reprocessed the 5' RACE reads and reports one entry per CDR3 protein, with no DNA. The sample table includes over 150,000 distinct CDR3 sequences. The receptor was derived from a human donor in good health. Some clones in this sample may be carry-over from other donors' samples. The sequenced material came from naive CXCR3+ CD8+ T cells from blood. Subset noted: CD45RO-CCR7+CD27+CD95- naive CD8+ T cells expressing CXCR3 (TNR3+). The V gene is TRBV4-1, the J gene TRBJ2-3. CDR3 loop: CASSQDSASVSTDTQYF.